This record covers a single T cell receptor (beta chain). What antigen it recognizes has not been identified. Base qualities are missing; no much larger clone stands one base away. The record originates from a study of post-analysis software for immune sequencing data (dated by TCRdb to 2015 to 2017). Study-level background: Recorded disease courses included relapsing-remitting, secondary progressive and progressive-relapsing multiple sclerosis, with some patients lacking subtype annotation. Patient repertoires were compared against 10 to 12 previously published healthy control repertoires from donors aged roughly 6 to 26 years. A subset of samples was prepared in parallel using single-end sample barcoding, then pooled and co-amplified after Illumina adapter ligation.

TCR beta repertoires were profiled from peripheral blood of more than ten young patients with multiple sclerosis to demonstrate the VDJtools post-analysis software. Multiple sclerosis patients were children and adolescents aged roughly 6 to 16 years. The germline V and J ends show losses of 7 bases and 14 bases respectively, and no gene match explains 8 bases of the junction. There are 12 amino acids in the CDR3, from cysteine to phenylalanine inclusive. Of all the DNA, just the CDR3 is kept, 36 bases in frame from base 1. CDR1 is given as SEHNR and CDR2 as FQNEAQ, both from the germline V gene (reference sequence). Results and caveats for the whole study, not just this receptor: Patients showed significantly higher frequencies than controls for five TRBV segments, among them TRBV5-6, TRBV5-1 and TRBV20-1. The multiple sclerosis patient group was slightly younger than the control group. Direct clustering with F measure revealed strong co-clustering of samples prepared in the same batch, which led to a batch-effect correction. Normalized Chao1 diversity was significantly lower in multiple sclerosis patients than controls, suggesting substantial peripheral T-cell clonal expansion.

Receptor libraries were prepared by PCR. Sequencing used an Illumina HiSeq 2500. To reduce PCR and sequencing biases, unique molecular identifiers were built into the TCR beta cDNA libraries. Every 1 to 10 million input T cells yielded roughly 0.5 million cDNA molecules, meaning each molecule approximated one T cell. The patient libraries were prepared and sequenced with the same protocol used for the earlier healthy control dataset. Within a given batch, samples were prepared together, multiplexed and sequenced on the same HiSeq lane. Per the authors' processing: Raw barcoded reads were processed with MIGEC, and single-read molecular identifier groups were discarded before consensus assembly and CDR3 extraction. Clonotype tables were post-analysed with VDJtools, normalizing diversity by down-sampling all datasets to the smallest sample size. To correct batch-related cross-sample contamination, repertoire overlap clustering matched CDR3 amino acid sequences but not nucleotide sequences. Through fastp at Q25 and MiXCR, TCRdb rebuilt clones from the public reads, retaining in-frame beta chains. Merged by CDR3 protein, the rows form single entries marked with the most common genes and DNA. The V and J calls here are based on TCRdb, not the publication. This sample holds roughly 670,000 distinct CDR3 sequences; about 60% were observed only once. The top ten hold over 9% of the sample.

This receptor was identified in a girl under 10 years old with multiple sclerosis. The rearrangement combines TRBV7-9 with TRBJ2-1; 10 bases in the middle match TRBD2. The specimen was blood. The sequenced DNA: TGTGCCAGCAACATACCGGGACTAGCGAAGTTCTTC. It translates as CASNIPGLAKFF.